Shown below are 24 T cell receptor beta chains from a single sample sequenced in a study of cytomegalovirus exposure and HLA in healthy donors. Primers included in the PCR were 60 Vbeta and 13 Jbeta primers. TCRdb's copy holds only in-frame clones and misses some; the assay was immunoSEQ multiplex PCR. The table shows roughly 180,000 clones, with roughly 80% occurring only once. Sequencing was performed on PBMCs. The receptor set was obtained from a boy between 10 and 17 years old in good health and CMV-seronegative.

J is TRBJ1-2 and V is TRBV7-9; 7 nucleotides agree with TRBD1. The CDR3 has 13 residues. V lost 5 bases to trimming and J lost 8 bases; unmatched junction nucleotides: 8. CDR1 and CDR2 (germline): SEHNR, FQNEAQ (reference sequence). The CDR3 region is CASSRDRDQGYTF. CDR3 nucleotide sequence: TGTGCCAGCAGCCGAGACAGGGATCAAGGCTACACCTTC.

J is TRBJ1-1 and V is TRBV4-1; D remains ambiguous. Trimming cost V 4 bases and J 1 base, with 10 bases left between them. This CDR3 contains 14 residues. The germline gives CDR1 MGHRA, CDR2 YSYEKL. CDR3 nucleotide sequence: TGCGCCAGCAGCCCCCGGCAGGAGAACACTGAAGCTTTCTTT. This codes for CASSPRQENTEAFF.

This clone has a handful of counts. The chain joins TRBV5-1 to TRBJ1-1, with D hard to call. The V end was cut by 4 bases, the J end by 1 base, with 17 bases between. Germline loops: CDR1 SGHRS, CDR2 YFSETQ. The CDR3 loop spans 16 amino acids. The CDR3 protein is CASSVNLRGPNTEAFF. CDR3 nucleotide sequence: TGCGCCAGCAGCGTAAACCTGCGAGGCCCGAACACTGAAGCTTTCTTT.

The chain is built from TRBV30 and TRBJ2-1; 9 bases map to TRBD2. The trim removed 5 bases at V and 8 bases at J, leaving 7 bases unmatched. CDR1 is GTSNPN and CDR2 is SVGIG in the germline V gene (reference sequence). The CDR3 totals 13 residues. CDR3 sequence reads: CAWLPGLAHEQFF. The CDR3 DNA follows: TGTGCCTGGCTCCCGGGACTAGCCCATGAGCAGTTCTTC.

The V call is TRBV20-1, the J call TRBJ1-3; D is undetermined. Near its end, the DNA agrees better with TRBJ2-2, so the J call may be wrong. Germline V CDR1 and CDR2: DFQATT, SNEGSKA (reference sequence). The CDR3 is made up of 11 amino acids. The CDR3 loop is CSASSTGELFF. CDR3 DNA: TGCAGTGCTAGTAGCACCGGGGAGCTGTTTTTT.

The chain has TRBV29-1 and TRBJ1-1; D is possibly TRBD1 (5 bases). The germline gives CDR1 SQVTM, CDR2 ANQGSEA. The V and J ends lost 3 bases and 6 bases respectively, with 11 bases between them. The CDR3 runs 12 residues. The DNA for the CDR3 is TGCAGCGTTGAGGGGTCAGGGCCTGAAGCTTTCTTT. It is translated as CSVEGSGPEAFF.

The chain couples TRBV7-2 to TRBJ2-7, with TRBD2 identical over 8 bases. CDR3 length equals 14 residues. Trimming removed 5 bases from V and 8 bases from J; junction bases left unmatched: 11. Germline CDR1 and CDR2: SGHTA and FQGNSA. The CDR3 reads CASSPRGVAVQQYF. The CDR3 DNA reads as TGTGCCAGCAGCCCGCGGGGGGTTGCGGTACAGCAGTACTTC.

The chain carries TRBV5-1 and TRBJ1-4, with 10 bases matching TRBD1. CDR1 is SGHRS and CDR2 is YFSETQ in the germline V gene. Trimming at V came to 0 bases and at J to 7 bases, leaving 6 bases not matched to a gene. CDR3 length equals 16 residues. The CDR3 loop is CASSLAGTGVGEKLFF. The CDR3, as DNA: TGCGCCAGCAGCTTGGCCGGGACAGGGGTTGGTGAAAAACTGTTTTTT.

V is TRBV29-1 and J is TRBJ1-5; 8 nucleotides agree with TRBD1. Germline-derived CDR1 and CDR2 are SQVTM and ANQGSEA. CDR3 length: 13 amino acids. J gave up 5 bases and V 4 bases, and 4 bases lay outside the gene matches. In nucleotides, the CDR3 is TGCAGCGTTGCTCCAGGGGGCGATCAGCCCCAGCATTTT. This translates into CSVAPGGDQPQHF.

The V gene is TRBV7-2, the J gene TRBJ2-1; TRBD2 agrees at 7 bases. The V and J ends lost 4 bases and 0 bases, in that order; junction bases with no gene match: 9. Germline CDR1 and CDR2: SGHTA and FQGNSA. This CDR3 spans 17 amino acids. CDR3 coding DNA: TGTGCCAGCAGCTCCCGACTTCGGGGGGACTCCTACAATGAGCAGTTCTTC. This sequence encodes CASSSRLRGDSYNEQFF.

Concerning this clone: At one end the junction does not follow the germline gene, possibly because of a read error. The chain links TRBV20-1 to TRBJ2-1; 8 bases map to TRBD2. The germline CDR1 and CDR2 sequences are DFQATT and SNEGSKA (reference sequence). The CDR3 runs 10 residues. The CDR3 sequence: CSASSGIGIF. CDR3 nucleotides: TGCAGTGCTAGTAGCGGGATTGGGATCTTC.

This chain links TRBV18 with TRBJ2-7; 14 bases are shared with TRBD2. CDR1 is KGHSH and CDR2 is LQKENI in the germline V gene. The CDR3 has 16 residues. The ends lost 3 bases at V and 5 bases at J; junction bases unmatched: 6. CDR3 sequence reads: CASSPLGTSGSHEQYF. The DNA of the CDR3 is TGTGCCAGCTCACCCCTTGGGACTAGCGGGAGTCACGAGCAGTACTTC. The full variable domain, its missing parts supplied by reference TRBV18 and TRBJ2-7, is NAGVMQNPRHLVRRRGQEARLRCSPMKGHSHVYWYRQLPEEGLKFMVYLQKENIIDESGMPKERFSAEFPKEGPSILRIQQVVRGDSAAYFCASSPLGTSGSHEQYFGPGTRLTVT.

The chain has TRBV15 and TRBJ2-2; the match to TRBD1 covers 7 bases. Germline CDR1 and CDR2: LNHNV and YYDKDF (reference sequence). The CDR3 has 15 amino acids. Germline trimming cut 5 bases from V and 1 base from J; bases unmatched to any gene: 4. DNA of the CDR3: TGTGCCACCAGCCCTTACAGGGGGAACACCGGGGAGCTGTTTTTT. Translation: CATSPYRGNTGELFF.

V is TRBV15 and J is TRBJ2-7, with unresolved D. Per germline, CDR1 LNHNV and CDR2 YYDKDF (reference sequence). The length of the CDR3 is 13 residues. Trimming removed 5 bases from V and 4 bases from J, with 12 bases in between. CDR3 protein: CATSPRVEYEQYF. The DNA of the CDR3 is TGTGCCACCAGCCCCCGAGTAGAGTACGAGCAGTACTTC.

This chain joins TRBV5-4 and TRBJ2-1, with 7 bases fitting TRBD2. The CDR3 is 17 amino acids. Germline V gives CDR1 SGHNT, CDR2 YYREEE (reference sequence). The V and J ends lost 5 bases and 9 bases, in that order; junction bases with no gene match: 20. The CDR3 bases are TGTGCCAGCAGTAAAGGGACTACACATTTGGATTCCGGTGAGCAGTTCTTC. Translation: CASSKGTTHLDSGEQFF.

The V call is TRBV5-1, the J call TRBJ2-2, with 11 bases identical to TRBD1. Per germline, CDR1 SGHRS and CDR2 YFSETQ. This CDR3 region has 14 residues. V gave up 7 bases and J gave up 4 bases; unmatched junction bases: 3. This CDR3 is CASGDRGATGELFF. CDR3 sequence (DNA): TGCGCCAGCGGGGACAGGGGGGCCACCGGGGAGCTGTTTTTT.

This clone was counted once. The chain has TRBV6-6 and TRBJ2-7; D may be TRBD2 (5 bases). The CDR3 extends over 14 amino acids. Trimming took 10 bases from V and 1 from J, leaving 17 bases between them. From germline, CDR1 is MNHNY and CDR2 SVGAGI (reference sequence). The CDR3 loop is CATAPGVESYEQYF. In nucleotides, the CDR3 is TGTGCCACCGCCCCCGGGGTTGAATCCTACGAGCAGTACTTC.

This clone has only one observation. This chain links TRBV6-6 with TRBJ1-5; TRBD1 might be the D (6 bases). The CDR3 runs to 15 residues. The germline V gene has CDR1 MNHNY and CDR2 SVGAGI (reference sequence). Trimming removed 2 bases from V and 7 bases from J, with 15 bases in between. DNA for the CDR3: TGTGCCAGCAGTTACCCGAATACAGGGTTCCAGCCCCAGCATTTT. This gives the protein CASSYPNTGFQPQHF.

This chain links TRBV11-2 with TRBJ2-1, with D unclear. Trimming took 2 bases from V and 9 from J, leaving 5 bases between them. CDR1 is SGHAT and CDR2 is FQNNGV in the germline V gene. The CDR3 has 11 amino acids. The CDR3 sequence is CASSLFGEQFF. The CDR3 DNA is TGTGCCAGCAGCTTATTCGGTGAGCAGTTCTTC.

The V and J genes are TRBV19 and TRBJ1-1, with D unclear. The CDR3 has 14 residues. Deletions cut 5 bases from V and 1 base from J, with 11 bases between. The germline V gene has CDR1 LNHDA and CDR2 SQIVND (reference sequence). CDR3 sequence (DNA): TGTGCCAGTAGTCGGAACAGTGCGAACACTGAAGCTTTCTTT. Translated: CASSRNSANTEAFF.

V is TRBV10-3 and J is TRBJ2-7; 10 bases are shared with TRBD2. The CDR3 contains 15 residues. The V gene end was trimmed by 8 bases and the J gene end by 1 base; junction bases not matched to a gene: 8. CDR1 is ENHRY, CDR2 SYGVKD, per germline. The CDR3 region has the DNA TGTGCCATCCGGCCTAGCGGGAGAGGATCCTACGAGCAGTACTTC. It yields the protein CAIRPSGRGSYEQYF.

CDR3 sequence: CASSFSGSPSGVDEQYF. The CDR3 DNA sequence: TGTGCCAGCAGTTTCTCGGGTAGCCCTAGCGGAGTAGACGAGCAGTACTTC. The chain has TRBV27 and TRBJ2-7; 7 bases agree with TRBD2. Germline CDR1 is MNHEY and CDR2 is SMNVEV (reference sequence). There are 17 residues in the CDR3. With V trimmed by 3 bases and J by 5 bases, 16 bases remained unmatched.

The gene calls are TRBV5-4 and TRBJ1-6; 7 bases map to TRBD1. CDR1 is SGHNT and CDR2 is YYREEE in the germline V gene (reference sequence). V lost 3 bases, J lost 7 bases, and 4 bases stayed unmatched. This CDR3 region has 14 residues. The CDR3 loop reads CASSSRGQNSPLHF. Here the CDR3 DNA reads TGTGCCAGCAGCTCCAGGGGACAGAATTCACCCCTCCACTTT.

The chain joins TRBV5-6 to TRBJ2-7; tentatively, D is TRBD1 (5 bases). CDR3 size: 15 residues. Germline V gives CDR1 SGHDT, CDR2 YYEEEE. V dropped 0 bases and J dropped 5 bases, with 15 bases sitting between them. CDR3 in DNA: TGTGCCAGCAGCTTGGGGGCAGGGCCCCTGGACGAGCAGTACTTC. It is translated as CASSLGAGPLDEQYF. Full variable domain (remainder filled in from reference TRBV5-6 and TRBJ2-7): DAGVTQSPTHLIKTRGQQVTLRCSPKSGHDTVSWYQQALGQGPQFIFQYYEEEERQRGNFPDRFSGHQFPNYSSELNVNALLLGDSALYLCASSLGAGPLDEQYFGPGTRLTVT.